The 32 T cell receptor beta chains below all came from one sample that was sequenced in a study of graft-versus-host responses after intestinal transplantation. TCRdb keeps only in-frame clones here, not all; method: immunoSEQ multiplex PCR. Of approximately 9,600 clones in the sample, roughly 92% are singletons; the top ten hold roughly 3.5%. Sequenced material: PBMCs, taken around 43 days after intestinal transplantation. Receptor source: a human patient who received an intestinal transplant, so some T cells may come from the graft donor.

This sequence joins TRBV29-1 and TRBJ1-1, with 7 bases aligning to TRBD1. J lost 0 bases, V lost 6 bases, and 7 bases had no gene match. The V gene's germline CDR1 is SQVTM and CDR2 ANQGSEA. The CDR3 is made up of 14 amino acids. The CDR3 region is CSVTTGEMNTEAFF. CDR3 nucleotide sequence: TGCAGCGTGACCACAGGGGAAATGAACACTGAAGCTTTCTTT.

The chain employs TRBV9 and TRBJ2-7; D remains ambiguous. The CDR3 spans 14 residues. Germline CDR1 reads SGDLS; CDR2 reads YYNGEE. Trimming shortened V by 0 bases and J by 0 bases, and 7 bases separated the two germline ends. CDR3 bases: TGTGCCAGCAGCGTAGTGGAGAGCTCCTACGAGCAGTACTTC. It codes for CASSVVESSYEQYF.

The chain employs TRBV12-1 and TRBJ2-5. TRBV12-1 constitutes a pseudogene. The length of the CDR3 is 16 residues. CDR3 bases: TGTGCCAGCAGCTCCGCCGGGACCCAAGTCGGGGAGACCCAGTACTTC. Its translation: CASSSAGTQVGETQYF.

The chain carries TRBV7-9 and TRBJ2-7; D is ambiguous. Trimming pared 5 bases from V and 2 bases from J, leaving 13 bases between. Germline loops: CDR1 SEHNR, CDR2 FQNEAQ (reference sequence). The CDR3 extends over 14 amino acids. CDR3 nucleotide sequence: TGTGCCAGCAGCCACCGGTCGGAGACCTACGAGCAGTACTTC. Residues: CASSHRSETYEQYF.

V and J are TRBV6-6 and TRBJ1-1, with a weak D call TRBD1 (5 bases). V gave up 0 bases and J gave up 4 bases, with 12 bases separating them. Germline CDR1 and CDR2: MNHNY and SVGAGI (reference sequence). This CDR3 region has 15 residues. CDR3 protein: CASSYSWGSSTEAFF. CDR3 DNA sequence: TGTGCCAGCAGTTACTCCTGGGGGAGTAGCACTGAAGCTTTCTTT.

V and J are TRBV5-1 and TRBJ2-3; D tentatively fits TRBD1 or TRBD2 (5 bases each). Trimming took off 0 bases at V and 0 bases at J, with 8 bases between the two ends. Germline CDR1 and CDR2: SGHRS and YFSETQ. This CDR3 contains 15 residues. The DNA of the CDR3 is TGCGCCAGCAGCTTGGTTGGGGGAAGCACAGATACGCAGTATTTT. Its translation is CASSLVGGSTDTQYF.

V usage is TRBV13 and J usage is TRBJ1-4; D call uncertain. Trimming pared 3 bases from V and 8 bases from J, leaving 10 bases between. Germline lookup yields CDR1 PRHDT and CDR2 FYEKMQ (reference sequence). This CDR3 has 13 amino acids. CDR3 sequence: CASSLEGGEKLFF. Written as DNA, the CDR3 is TGTGCCAGCAGCTTGGAAGGAGGCGAAAAACTGTTTTTT.

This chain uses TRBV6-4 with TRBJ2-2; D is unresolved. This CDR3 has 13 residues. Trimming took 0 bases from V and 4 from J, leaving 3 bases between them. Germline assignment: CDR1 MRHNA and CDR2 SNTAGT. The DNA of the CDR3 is TGTGCCAGCAGTGACTCTAGCACCGGGGAGCTGTTTTTT. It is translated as CASSDSSTGELFF.

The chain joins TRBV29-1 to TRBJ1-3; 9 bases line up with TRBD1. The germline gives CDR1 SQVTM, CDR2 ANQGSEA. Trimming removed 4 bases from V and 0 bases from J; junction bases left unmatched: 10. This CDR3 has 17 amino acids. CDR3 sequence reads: CSVAGQGPPSSGNTIYF. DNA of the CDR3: TGCAGCGTTGCAGGACAGGGGCCACCAAGCTCTGGAAACACCATATATTTT.

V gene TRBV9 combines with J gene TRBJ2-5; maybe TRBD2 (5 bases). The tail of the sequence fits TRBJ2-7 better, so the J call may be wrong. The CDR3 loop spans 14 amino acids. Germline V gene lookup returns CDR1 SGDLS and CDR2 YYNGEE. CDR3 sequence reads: CASSVYGENYEQYF. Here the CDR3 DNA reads TGTGCCAGCAGCGTGTATGGGGAGAACTACGAGCAGTACTTC.

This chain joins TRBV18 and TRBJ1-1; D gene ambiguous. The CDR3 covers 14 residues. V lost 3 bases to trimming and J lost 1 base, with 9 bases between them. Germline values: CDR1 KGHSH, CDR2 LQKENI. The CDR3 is CASSPLPKNTEAFF. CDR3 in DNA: TGTGCCAGCTCACCCCTACCCAAGAACACTGAAGCTTTCTTT.

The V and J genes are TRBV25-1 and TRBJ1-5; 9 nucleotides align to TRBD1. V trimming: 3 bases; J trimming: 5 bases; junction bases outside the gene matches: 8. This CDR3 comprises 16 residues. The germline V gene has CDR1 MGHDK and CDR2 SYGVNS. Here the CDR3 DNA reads TGTGCCAGCAGTGAGCCCGGGACAGGGTATCATCAGCCCCAGCATTTT. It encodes CASSEPGTGYHQPQHF.

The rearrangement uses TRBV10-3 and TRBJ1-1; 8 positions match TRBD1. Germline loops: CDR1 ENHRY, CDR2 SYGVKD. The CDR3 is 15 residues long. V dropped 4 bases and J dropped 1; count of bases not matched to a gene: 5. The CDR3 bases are TGTGCCATCAGTGGACAGGGGTCACCGAACACTGAAGCTTTCTTT. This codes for CAISGQGSPNTEAFF.

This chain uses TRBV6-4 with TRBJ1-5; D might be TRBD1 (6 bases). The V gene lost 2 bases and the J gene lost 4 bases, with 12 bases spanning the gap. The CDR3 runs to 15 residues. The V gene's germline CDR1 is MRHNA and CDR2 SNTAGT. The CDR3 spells CASSDGRGRNQPQHF. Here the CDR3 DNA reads TGTGCCAGCAGTGACGGGCGGGGGCGAAATCAGCCCCAGCATTTT.

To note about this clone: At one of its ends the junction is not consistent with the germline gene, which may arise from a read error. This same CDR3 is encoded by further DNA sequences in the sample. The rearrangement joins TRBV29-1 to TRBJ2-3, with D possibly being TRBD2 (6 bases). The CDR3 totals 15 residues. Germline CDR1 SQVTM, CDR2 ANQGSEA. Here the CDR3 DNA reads TGCAGCGTTGGGCATGGGGGGTACGGCACAGATACGCAATATTTT. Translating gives CSVGHGGYGTDTQYF.

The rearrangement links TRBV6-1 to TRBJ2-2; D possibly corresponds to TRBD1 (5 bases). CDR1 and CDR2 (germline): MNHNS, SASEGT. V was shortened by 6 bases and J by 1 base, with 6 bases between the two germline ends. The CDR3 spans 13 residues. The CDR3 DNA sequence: TGTGCCAGCAGGCAGGGGAACACCGGGGAGCTGTTTTTT. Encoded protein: CASRQGNTGELFF.

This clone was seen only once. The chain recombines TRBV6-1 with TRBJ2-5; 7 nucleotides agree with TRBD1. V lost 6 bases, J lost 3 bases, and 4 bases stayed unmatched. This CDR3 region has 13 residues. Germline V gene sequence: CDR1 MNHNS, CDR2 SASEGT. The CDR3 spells CASSFDREETQYF. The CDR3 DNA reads TGTGCCAGCAGCTTTGACAGGGAAGAGACCCAGTACTTC.

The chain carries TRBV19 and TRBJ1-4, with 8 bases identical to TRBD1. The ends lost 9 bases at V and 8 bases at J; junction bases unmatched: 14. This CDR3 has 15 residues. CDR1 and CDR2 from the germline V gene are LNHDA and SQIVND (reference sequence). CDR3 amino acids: CASQRDRDRPEKLFF. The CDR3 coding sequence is TGTGCCAGCCAAAGGGACCGGGACAGGCCCGAAAAACTGTTTTTT. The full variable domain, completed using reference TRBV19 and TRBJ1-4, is DGGITQSPKYLFRKEGQNVTLSCEQNLNHDAMYWYRQDPGQGLRLIYYSQIVNDFQKGDIAEGYSVSREKKESFPLTVTSAQKNPTAFYLCASQRDRDRPEKLFFGSGTQLSVL.

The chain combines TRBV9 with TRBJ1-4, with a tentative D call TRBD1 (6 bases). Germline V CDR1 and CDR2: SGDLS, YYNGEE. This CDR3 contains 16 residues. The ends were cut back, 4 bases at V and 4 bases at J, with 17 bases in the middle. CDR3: CASSSPGGQRNEKLFF. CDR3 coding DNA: TGTGCCAGCAGCTCCCCCGGGGGGCAACGTAATGAAAAACTGTTTTTT.

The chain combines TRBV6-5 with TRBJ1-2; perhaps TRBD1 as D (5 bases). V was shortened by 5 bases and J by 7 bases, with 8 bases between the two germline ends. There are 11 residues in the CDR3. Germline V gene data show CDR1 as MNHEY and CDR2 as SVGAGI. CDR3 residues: CASSQGAGYTF. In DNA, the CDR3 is TGTGCCAGCAGTCAGGGAGCTGGCTACACCTTC.

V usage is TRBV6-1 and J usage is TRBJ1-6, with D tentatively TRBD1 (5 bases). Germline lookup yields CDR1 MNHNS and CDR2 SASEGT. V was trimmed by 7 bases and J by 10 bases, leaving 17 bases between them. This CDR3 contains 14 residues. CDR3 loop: CASTAAGSGSPLHF. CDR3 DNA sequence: TGTGCCAGCACTGCTGCAGGGTCAGGGTCACCCCTCCACTTT.

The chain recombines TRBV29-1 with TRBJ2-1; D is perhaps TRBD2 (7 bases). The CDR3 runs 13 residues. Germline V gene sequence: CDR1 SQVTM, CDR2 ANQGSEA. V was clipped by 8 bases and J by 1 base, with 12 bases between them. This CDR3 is CSFRGASYNEQFF. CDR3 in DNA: TGCAGCTTTCGGGGGGCATCCTACAATGAGCAGTTCTTC.

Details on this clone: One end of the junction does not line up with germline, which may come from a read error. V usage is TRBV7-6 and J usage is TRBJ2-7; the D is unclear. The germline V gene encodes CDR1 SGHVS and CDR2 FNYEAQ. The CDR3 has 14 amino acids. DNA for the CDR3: TGTGCCAGCAGCCCACCGGGTCGCCCCTACAAGCAGTACTTC. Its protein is CASSPPGRPYKQYF.

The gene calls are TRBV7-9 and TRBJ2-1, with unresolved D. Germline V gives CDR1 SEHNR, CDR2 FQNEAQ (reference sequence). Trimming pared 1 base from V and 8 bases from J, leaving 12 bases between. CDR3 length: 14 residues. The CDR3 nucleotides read TGTGCCAGCAGCTTAGTAGGGAACGGATATGAGCAGTTCTTC. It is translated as CASSLVGNGYEQFF.

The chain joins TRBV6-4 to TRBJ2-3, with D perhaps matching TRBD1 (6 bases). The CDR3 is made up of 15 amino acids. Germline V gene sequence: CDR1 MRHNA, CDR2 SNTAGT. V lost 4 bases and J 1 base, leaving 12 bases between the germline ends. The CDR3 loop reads CASSAGEGGTDTQYF. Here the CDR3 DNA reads TGTGCCAGCAGTGCGGGCGAGGGGGGCACAGATACGCAGTATTTT.

The CDR3 DNA follows: TGTGCCAGCAGCGTTTTTTTGGTGGGGAATGAGCAGTTCTTC. Amino acids: CASSVFLVGNEQFF. V usage is TRBV9 and J usage is TRBJ2-1; D is uncertain. The CDR3 has 14 amino acids. Germline V gives CDR1 SGDLS, CDR2 YYNGEE. Trimming shortened V by 2 bases and J by 7 bases, and 13 bases separated the two germline ends.

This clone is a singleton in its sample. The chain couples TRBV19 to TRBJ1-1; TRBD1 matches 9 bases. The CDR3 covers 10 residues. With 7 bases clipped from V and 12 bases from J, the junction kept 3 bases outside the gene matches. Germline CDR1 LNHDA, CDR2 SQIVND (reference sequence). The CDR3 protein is CASMGQGTFF. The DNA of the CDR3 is TGTGCCAGTATGGGACAGGGAACTTTCTTT.

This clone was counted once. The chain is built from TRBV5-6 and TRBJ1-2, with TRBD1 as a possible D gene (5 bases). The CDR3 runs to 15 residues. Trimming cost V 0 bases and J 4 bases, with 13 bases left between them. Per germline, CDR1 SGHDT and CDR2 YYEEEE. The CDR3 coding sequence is TGTGCCAGCAGCTTGGAATCAGGGACCCTCTATGGCTACACCTTC. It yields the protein CASSLESGTLYGYTF.

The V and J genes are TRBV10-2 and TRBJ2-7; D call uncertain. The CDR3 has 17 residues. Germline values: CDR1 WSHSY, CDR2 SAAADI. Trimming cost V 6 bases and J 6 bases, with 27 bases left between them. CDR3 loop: CASRAPGRDFPRPEQYF. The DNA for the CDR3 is TGCGCCAGCAGGGCCCCGGGTCGAGACTTCCCGAGACCCGAGCAGTACTTC.

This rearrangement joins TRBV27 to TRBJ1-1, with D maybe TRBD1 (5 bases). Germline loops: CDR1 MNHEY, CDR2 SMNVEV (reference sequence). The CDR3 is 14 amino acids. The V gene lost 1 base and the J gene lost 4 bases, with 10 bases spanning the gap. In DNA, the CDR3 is TGTGCCAGCAGTTTATTACAGGCGGGCACTGAAGCTTTCTTT. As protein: CASSLLQAGTEAFF.

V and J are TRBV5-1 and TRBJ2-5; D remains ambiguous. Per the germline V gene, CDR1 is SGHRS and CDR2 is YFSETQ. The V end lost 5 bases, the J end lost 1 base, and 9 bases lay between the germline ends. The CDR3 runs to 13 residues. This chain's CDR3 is CASRTTPQETQYF. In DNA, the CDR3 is TGCGCCAGCAGAACGACACCCCAAGAGACCCAGTACTTC.

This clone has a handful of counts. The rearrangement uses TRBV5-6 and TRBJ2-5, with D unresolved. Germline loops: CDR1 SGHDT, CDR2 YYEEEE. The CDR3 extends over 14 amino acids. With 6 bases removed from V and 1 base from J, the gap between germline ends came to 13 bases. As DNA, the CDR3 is TGTGCCAGCACCCTTTTGGCCCCCCAAGAGACCCAGTACTTC. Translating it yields CASTLLAPQETQYF.